Reported below is one T cell receptor beta chain. No antigen is known for it. Base qualities are not provided; no much larger clone lies one nucleotide away. Library prep was done by 5' RACE. Instrument used: Illumina HiSeq 2500. A second 7 to 11 cycle PCR used a sample-barcoded 5' primer and a J-beta primer mix. A template-switch 5' adaptor carrying 12 random nucleotides introduced a unique molecular identifier onto each TCR beta cDNA molecule. Each sample yielded at least 2.5 million CDR3-containing paired-end reads. First-strand cDNA was synthesized from all RNA with the Mint cDNA synthesis kit, primed by a TRBC-specific oligonucleotide. Following uracil-DNA glycosylase treatment, all cDNA underwent a first 18-cycle PCR with the universal primers M1SS and BC2_uni_R. The study's own analysis went as follows. Each sample was normalized by randomly selecting 1 million high-quality reads, each carrying a distinct molecular identifier. Instead of being binned into consensus sequences, reads that shared molecular identifiers were thrown out. MiTCR, with a Q25 quality threshold and the strictest error-elimination algorithm, was used for CDR3 identification, clonotype clustering and error correction. Lower-bound total TCR beta diversity was estimated with a nonparametric unseen species model using Euler transformation. TCRdb reran the public reads through fastp at Q25 and MiXCR, keeping productive beta chains. Entries are consolidated by CDR3 protein sequence, retaining the most common genes and DNA. TCRdb, rather than the study authors, made the V and J calls. The sample has about 900,000 distinct CDR3 sequences on record, 60% to 80% of them singletons. The top ten constitute around 30% of the sample.

The roughly 39 donors, aged about 6 to 95 years, were systemically healthy Caucasian individuals from Russia. Approximately 9.3 milliliters of peripheral blood were collected from each donor into EDTA-treated Vacutainer tubes. Ficoll-Paque density-gradient centrifugation was used to isolate PBMCs, with at least 6.5 million obtained per sample. Trizol reagent was used to extract total RNA from PBMCs, with at least 6 micrograms per sample. Naive CD45RAhigh/CD27high T cell percentages were measured by flow cytometry on a PBMC aliquot from every donor. From the cysteine up to the phenylalanine, the CDR3 has a length of 15 residues. The sequence is cut down to CDR3 DNA, 45 bases in frame from base 1. The germline V gene yields LGHNA for CDR1 and YNFKEQ for CDR2. V loses 1 base of germline sequence and J loses 7 bases, and the interval between the two ends is 11 bases. The entry originates in a study of blood T cells in healthy people across ages (dated by TCRdb to the mid-2010s). About the investigation overall: In model experiments, template switching captured roughly one uniquely barcoded TCR beta cDNA molecule for every two T cells. To avoid experimental bias, donors of different ages were spread randomly across the sequencing lanes. Four age groups were formed from the donors: young (average approximately 15 years), middle-aged (approximately 40), aged (62) and long-lived (about 80). Using the same blood draw, the study looked at two additional independent replicas of 1 million unique cDNA reads for two donors, one aged 18 to 29 and the other aged 80 or older. Using deep sequencing normalized with unique cDNA molecular identifiers, the study measured how TCR beta repertoire diversity changes with age.

What the authors observed across the whole study: As age increased, observed TCR beta diversity per million T cells dropped in a roughly linear way, and a significant reduction was already evident by age roughly 40. Compared with the aged group, more naive CD4+ T cells, fewer expanded clones and increased TCR diversity were shown by the long-lived group, suggesting age selection. Because the CMV infection status of the donors was unknown, age-related changes in expanded clonotypes may potentially have been confounded. Total diversity estimates from one million sequenced T cells were considered lower bounds and underestimates. A strong correlation was found between observed TCR beta diversity and the percentage of naive T cells measured by flow cytometry. Since profiling was done on bulk unsorted PBMCs, naive and antigen-experienced compartments could not be conclusively compared.

Recombination connected TRBV4-2 to TRBJ1-6; a confident D gene designation cannot be given. The clonotype comes from a man younger than 45 in good health. The sample comprised blood. The CDR3 has the sequence CASSQVGVQNSPLHF. The DNA sequence is TGTGCCAGCAGCCAAGTCGGGGTCCAGAATTCACCCCTCCACTTT.